A single sample is the source of the 10 T cell receptor beta chains below, sequenced in a study of CD8+ T cells in alopecia areata. cDNA prepared by RNA extraction and subsequent reverse transcription served as the template for sequencing. Assay: immunoSEQ multiplex PCR; the TCRdb copy retains only in-frame clones and omits some. This table has 120,000 or so clones, approximately 58% appearing once. Sequenced material: CD4+ T cells sorted from blood, taken at week 0. Receptors were obtained from a human donor with alopecia areata.

This chain uses TRBV10-3 with TRBJ2-7; D gene uncertain. CDR1 and CDR2 (germline): ENHRY, SYGVKD. The CDR3 has 14 residues. V was clipped by 7 bases and J by 5 bases, with 18 bases between them. In nucleotides, the CDR3 is TGTGCCATCAATCCAGAACCCCTGACCCACGAGCAGTACTTC. It is translated as CAINPEPLTHEQYF.

The chain has TRBV4-1 and TRBJ2-1, with no clear D. Germline CDR1 reads MGHRA; CDR2 reads YSYEKL. CDR3 length: 14 amino acids. Trimming removed 4 bases from V and 10 bases from J, with 17 bases in between. CDR3 residues: CASSPTSIAREQFF. The CDR3 DNA sequence: TGCGCCAGCAGCCCGACTTCTATTGCTAGGGAGCAGTTCTTC.

This clone came up a few times. The chain links TRBV7-2 to TRBJ2-3; 7 bases agree with TRBD1. Per germline, CDR1 SGHTA and CDR2 FQGNSA. Unmatched junction bases numbered 6, after V lost 5 bases and J lost 1 base. This CDR3 has 15 amino acids. CDR3 sequence (DNA): TGTGCCAGCAGCACGACAGGGTTGGGCACAGATACGCAGTATTTT. Its translation: CASSTTGLGTDTQYF.

The V call is TRBV7-3, the J call TRBJ2-1, with TRBD1 identical over 9 bases. This CDR3 is 14 amino acids long. V dropped 2 bases and J dropped 9; count of bases not matched to a gene: 5. Germline CDR1 is SGHTA and CDR2 is FQGTGA. The DNA for the CDR3 is TGTGCCAGCAGCTTAGGGACAGGGCTTAGTGAGCAGTTCTTC. Protein sequence: CASSLGTGLSEQFF.

The chain joins TRBV2 to TRBJ2-7, with D hard to call. The CDR3 loop spans 15 amino acids. V lost 1 base, J lost 0 bases, and 10 bases lay in between. Germline V gives CDR1 SNHLY, CDR2 FYNNEI. The CDR3 here is CASSEDSLPSYEQYF. For the CDR3, the DNA is TGTGCCAGCAGTGAAGACAGTCTTCCCTCCTACGAGCAGTACTTC.

The chain couples TRBV5-6 to TRBJ1-5; 8 bases match TRBD1. From germline, CDR1 is SGHDT and CDR2 YYEEEE. Trimming removed 7 bases from V and 0 bases from J; junction bases left unmatched: 12. CDR3 length: 17 residues. The CDR3 bases are TGTGCCAGCGCTTCCCGCGGGACAGGAGATAGCAATCAGCCCCAGCATTTT. Translated, it gives CASASRGTGDSNQPQHF.

The rearrangement uses TRBV19 and TRBJ1-2; TRBD1 is a possible D gene (5 bases). The V and J ends lost 5 bases and 4 bases respectively, with 14 bases between them. The V gene's germline CDR1 is LNHDA and CDR2 SQIVND (reference sequence). The CDR3 is 14 residues long. The CDR3 sequence: CASSSQGGPYGYTF. The CDR3, as DNA: TGTGCCAGTAGTTCCCAGGGAGGTCCCTATGGCTACACCTTC.

This chain joins TRBV29-1 and TRBJ2-3, with 7 bases lining up with TRBD1. The CDR3 covers 13 residues. J gave up 5 bases and V 6 bases, and 8 bases lay outside the gene matches. Per the germline V gene, CDR1 is SQVTM and CDR2 is ANQGSEA. CDR3 DNA sequence: TGCAGCGTCGGGACAGCCTCTCTAGATACGCAGTATTTT. This sequence encodes CSVGTASLDTQYF.

The V and J genes are TRBV7-9 and TRBJ2-5; D is undetermined. Germline-derived CDR1 and CDR2 are SEHNR and FQNEAQ (reference sequence). With 1 base removed from V and 3 bases from J, the gap between germline ends came to 3 bases. This CDR3 is built from 12 residues. In DNA, the CDR3 is TGTGCCAGCAGCTTAGGGGAAGAGACCCAGTACTTC. Translating it yields CASSLGEETQYF.

V usage is TRBV5-1 and J usage is TRBJ2-1, with 12 positions matching TRBD2. V shed 4 bases and J 0 bases; nucleotides not matched to a gene: 11. Looked up from germline, CDR1 is SGHRS and CDR2 is YFSETQ. This CDR3 comprises 19 residues. CDR3 in DNA: TGCGCCAGCAGCCTGGGGGACCAGACTAGCGGGAGCTCCTACAATGAGCAGTTCTTC. It is translated as CASSLGDQTSGSSYNEQFF.